Listed below are T cell receptor beta chains from one sample, sequenced in a study of T cells in Graves' hyperthyroidism and ophthalmopathy. TCRdb ran MiXCR on the multiplex PCR reads and lists one entry per CDR3 protein. The sample holds 700,000 to 950,000 distinct CDR3 sequences, roughly a third seen once. The material sequenced was blood. These TCRs come from a woman aged 40 to 50 with Graves' hyperthyroidism. The CDR3 runs from the conserved cysteine through the conserved F or W. D genes are given only for firm matches. Size is stated for part of the rows, as once, few or many counts, or as a class when the clone is expanded.

>NA|many|TRBJ2-6|TRBV9
TGTGCCAGCAGCGTACAGTCTGGGGCCAACGTCCTGACTTTC
CASSVQSGANVLTF
>NA|many|TRBJ2-7|TRBV20-1
TGCAGTGCTTCAGGTAGAGAGGCCTACGAGCAGTACTTC
CSASGREAYEQYF
>NA|NA|TRBJ2-7|TRBV20-1
TGCAGTGTTCGGACCAGCTACAATGAGCAGTACTTC
CSVRTSYNEQYF
>NA|many|TRBJ1-4|TRBV7-6
TGTGCCAGCAGCTCGCAGGAGTTCAATGAAAAACTGTTTTTT
CASSSQEFNEKLFF
>NA|NA|TRBJ2-2|TRBV20-1
TGCAGTGCCAACAGGGTAGCGAACACCGGGGAGCTGTTTTTT
CSANRVANTGELFF
>NA|few|TRBJ1-2|TRBV12-3/TRBV12-4
TGTGCCAGCAGTTTGGTAGGGGAGGTCTATGGCTACACCTTC
CASSLVGEVYGYTF
>NA|NA|TRBJ1-5|TRBV12-3/TRBV12-4
TGTGCCAGCAGTTTTAGACCGAATCAGCCCCAGCATTTT
CASSFRPNQPQHF
>NA|NA|TRBJ1-1|TRBV10-3
TGTGCCAGCAGTGAAACAACAGGTAGGGTCTACACTGAAGCTTTCTTT
CASSETTGRVYTEAFF
>TRBD2|few|TRBJ2-5|TRBV6-5
TGTGCCAGCAGTTACATAGCGGGGGCCCAAGAGACCCAGTACTTC
CASSYIAGAQETQYF
>TRBD1|NA|TRBJ1-2|TRBV28
TGTGCCAGCAGTAAACCGGGACAGGGGAACTATGGCTACACCTTC
CASSKPGQGNYGYTF
>NA|many|TRBJ1-4|TRBV9
TGTGCCAGCAGCCTCGATGGAGGTGAAAAACTGTTTTTT
CASSLDGGEKLFF
>NA|few|TRBJ2-7|TRBV20-1
TGCAGTGCCCGAGAGAGGGCATCGTACGAGCAGTACTTC
CSARERASYEQYF
>NA|many|TRBJ2-6|TRBV7-2
TGTGCCAGCAGCCCCCTTACGACCGGGGCCAACGTCCTGACTTTC
CASSPLTTGANVLTF